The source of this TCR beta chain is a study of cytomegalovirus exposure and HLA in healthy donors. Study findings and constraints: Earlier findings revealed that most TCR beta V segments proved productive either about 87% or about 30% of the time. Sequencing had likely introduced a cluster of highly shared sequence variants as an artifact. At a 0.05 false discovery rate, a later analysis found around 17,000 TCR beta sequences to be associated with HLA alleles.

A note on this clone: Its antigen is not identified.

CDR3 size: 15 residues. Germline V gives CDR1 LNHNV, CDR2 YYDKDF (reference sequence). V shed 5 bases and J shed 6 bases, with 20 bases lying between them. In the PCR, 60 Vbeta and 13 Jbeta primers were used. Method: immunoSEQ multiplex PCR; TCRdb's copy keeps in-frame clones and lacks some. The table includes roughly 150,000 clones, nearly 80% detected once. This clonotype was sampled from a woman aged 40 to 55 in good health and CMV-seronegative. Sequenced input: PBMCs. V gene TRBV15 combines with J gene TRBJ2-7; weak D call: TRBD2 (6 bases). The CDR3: CATSPGGARPPEQYF. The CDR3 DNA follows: TGTGCCACCAGCCCAGGAGGGGCAAGACCCCCCGAGCAGTACTTC.